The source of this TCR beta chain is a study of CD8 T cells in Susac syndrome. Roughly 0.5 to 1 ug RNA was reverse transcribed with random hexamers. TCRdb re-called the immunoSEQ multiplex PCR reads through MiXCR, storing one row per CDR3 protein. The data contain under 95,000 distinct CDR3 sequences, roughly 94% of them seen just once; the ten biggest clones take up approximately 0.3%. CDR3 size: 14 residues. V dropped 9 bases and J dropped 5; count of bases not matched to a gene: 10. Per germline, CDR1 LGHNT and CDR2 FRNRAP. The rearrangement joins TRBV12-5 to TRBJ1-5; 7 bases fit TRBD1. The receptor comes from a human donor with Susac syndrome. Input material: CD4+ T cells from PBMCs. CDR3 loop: CASATGIGYQPQHF. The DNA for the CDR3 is TGTGCTAGCGCGACAGGGATTGGATATCAGCCCCAGCATTTT.